What follows are 26 T cell receptor beta chains derived from one specimen sequenced in a study of early T cells in non-severe SARS-CoV-2 infection. TCRdb re-called the 5' RACE reads through MiXCR, storing one row per CDR3 protein. This sample has 57,000 or so distinct CDR3 sequences, with around 13% found just once. Material for sequencing was whole blood. The receptor source for this set is an adult who was a healthcare worker with PCR-confirmed SARS-CoV-2 infection or an uninfected control (not recorded which).

This CDR3 is CASYRGNQPQHF. DNA of the CDR3: TGTGCCAGCTACAGAGGAAATCAGCCCCAGCATTTT. V gene TRBV28 combines with J gene TRBJ1-5; D not certain. The CDR3 sequence is 12 residues long. Germline assignment: CDR1 MDHEN and CDR2 SYDVKM. V dropped 8 bases and J dropped 4 bases, with 9 bases sitting between them.

The V gene is TRBV7-9, the J gene TRBJ2-7; D is undetermined. Trimming shortened V by 3 bases and J by 6 bases, and 9 bases separated the two germline ends. CDR1 SEHNR and CDR2 FQNEAQ come from the germline V gene (reference sequence). The CDR3 is made up of 12 amino acids. The CDR3 region is CASSFNSGEQYF. CDR3 DNA: TGTGCCAGCAGCTTTAACAGTGGCGAGCAGTACTTC.

This clonotype was seen repeatedly, ten times or more. The chain has TRBV12-3 or TRBV12-4 and TRBJ2-6, with D perhaps matching TRBD1 (6 bases). Trimming took off 2 bases at V and 2 bases at J, with 7 bases between the two ends. The CDR3 totals 15 residues. The CDR3 DNA is TGTGCCAGCAGTTTATCAGGGGCTGGGGCCAACGTCCTGACTTTC. It specifies CASSLSGAGANVLTF.

This clonotype occurred many times. V gene TRBV7-9 combines with J gene TRBJ1-4; possibly TRBD1 for D (6 bases). Germline V CDR1 and CDR2: SEHNR, FQNEAQ (reference sequence). The length of the CDR3 is 14 residues. Trimming pared 5 bases from V and 7 bases from J, leaving 14 bases between. CDR3 nucleotides: TGTGCCAGCAGCGCAGGGGAGGACGCTGAAAAACTGTTTTTT. Encoded protein: CASSAGEDAEKLFF.

The chain links TRBV7-9 to TRBJ2-1, with 7 bases aligning to TRBD2. Germline V gene data show CDR1 as SEHNR and CDR2 as FQNEAQ (reference sequence). J gave up 3 bases and V 2 bases, and 4 bases lay outside the gene matches. CDR3 size: 15 residues. The CDR3 here is CASSLFSGGYNEQFF. CDR3 bases: TGTGCCAGCAGCTTATTTTCGGGGGGCTACAATGAGCAGTTCTTC.

At least ten counts were recorded for this clonotype. CDR3: CASSSPGAKNIQYF. In nucleotides, the CDR3 is TGTGCCAGCAGCTCCCCGGGAGCGAAAAACATTCAGTACTTC. The V gene is TRBV7-9, the J gene TRBJ2-4, with D possibly being TRBD2 (6 bases). The CDR3 has 14 amino acids. V was clipped by 4 bases and J by 4 bases, with 11 bases between them. CDR1 and CDR2 from the germline V gene are SEHNR and FQNEAQ (reference sequence).

This clonotype appeared a few times. V usage is TRBV7-6 and J usage is TRBJ2-2; 9 nucleotides align to TRBD2. CDR1 and CDR2 (germline): SGHVS, FNYEAQ. The CDR3 runs to 15 residues. The trim removed 2 bases at V and 6 bases at J, leaving 4 bases unmatched. CDR3 nucleotide sequence: TGTGCCAGCAGCTTAAGCGGGAGGATCGCCGGGGAGCTGTTTTTT. This sequence encodes CASSLSGRIAGELFF.

The rearrangement joins TRBV2 to TRBJ1-2; D uncertain. Germline-derived CDR1 and CDR2 are SNHLY and FYNNEI. Trimming shortened V by 2 bases and J by 8 bases, and 3 bases separated the two germline ends. This CDR3 spans 10 amino acids. CDR3 amino acids: CASSEWGYTF. In nucleotides, the CDR3 is TGTGCCAGCAGTGAATGGGGCTACACCTTC.

The chain recombines TRBV7-6 with TRBJ2-7; the match to TRBD2 covers 8 bases. V lost 5 bases, J lost 3 bases, and 9 bases stayed unmatched. The CDR3 consists of 15 residues. CDR1 and CDR2 from the germline V gene are SGHVS and FNYEAQ. The CDR3 nucleotides read TGTGCCAGCAGCCGGGGGGGGGCCTCCCTCTACGAGCAGTACTTC. Protein product: CASSRGGASLYEQYF.

The J gene is TRBJ1-1, the V gene TRBV7-3; tentatively, D is TRBD1 (5 bases). The V gene lost 3 bases and the J gene lost 4 bases, with 15 bases spanning the gap. Germline assignment: CDR1 SGHTA and CDR2 FQGTGA. The CDR3 totals 15 residues. CDR3 in DNA: TGTGCCAGCAGCTTCACAGGCCCGGGGAGCACTGAAGCTTTCTTT. This sequence encodes CASSFTGPGSTEAFF.

This clonotype was seen only a few times. The chain employs TRBV5-4 and TRBJ2-3, with a tentative D call TRBD1 (5 bases). This CDR3 region has 13 residues. Trimming stripped 4 bases from V and 3 bases from J, with 9 bases between. Looked up from germline, CDR1 is SGHNT and CDR2 is YYREEE (reference sequence). The CDR3 DNA reads as TGTGCCAGCAGCATACACAGGACAGATACGCAGTATTTT. Protein product: CASSIHRTDTQYF.

This clonotype has a handful of counts. V is TRBV20-1 and J is TRBJ2-3; TRBD2 agrees at 10 bases. The V gene end was trimmed by 8 bases and the J gene end by 4 bases; junction bases not matched to a gene: 15. Germline-derived CDR1 and CDR2 are DFQATT and SNEGSKA (reference sequence). The CDR3 is 16 amino acids. The chain's CDR3 is CSRGTSGTEAPDTQYF. The DNA of the CDR3 is TGCAGTAGGGGAACTAGCGGGACCGAGGCCCCAGATACGCAGTATTTT.

This clonotype counts as medium-sized (0.01 to 0.1%). The chain links TRBV29-1 to TRBJ2-7; D is possibly TRBD1 (6 bases). From germline, CDR1 is SQVTM and CDR2 ANQGSEA. The CDR3 contains 14 residues. The ends were cut back, 6 bases at V and 5 bases at J, with 20 bases in the middle. The CDR3 spells CSVKSGTIIDEQYF. CDR3 nucleotides: TGCAGCGTAAAATCCGGGACAATTATTGACGAGCAGTACTTC.

The sample holds a few counts of this clonotype. The chain links TRBV11-2 to TRBJ2-7, with D possibly TRBD1 on 5 matching bases. The CDR3 totals 14 residues. Trimming cost V 8 bases and J 0 bases, with 14 bases left between them. The V gene's germline CDR1 is SGHAT and CDR2 FQNNGV. The CDR3 DNA is TGTGCCAGCCAAAGGGGCTACAGCTCCTACGAGCAGTACTTC. Translating gives CASQRGYSSYEQYF.

This clonotype was observed a handful of times. This chain joins TRBV28 and TRBJ1-5; 9 bases are a match to TRBD1. Germline V gene data show CDR1 as MDHEN and CDR2 as SYDVKM. The CDR3 sequence is 16 residues long. V shed 6 bases, J shed 4 bases, and the junction held 10 bases outside the gene matches. CDR3 nucleotide sequence: TGTGCCAGCAGGTTGAGGTTGACAGGGGGGAATCAGCCCCAGCATTTT. This sequence encodes CASRLRLTGGNQPQHF. Full variable domain (remainder filled in from reference TRBV28 and TRBJ1-5): DVKVTQSSRYLVKRTGEKVFLECVQDMDHENMFWYRQDPGLGLRLIYFSYDVKMKEKGDIPEGYSVSREKKERFSLILESASTNQTSMYLCASRLRLTGGNQPQHFGDGTRLSIL.

There are many counts of this clonotype. This sequence joins TRBV15 and TRBJ2-3; D gene ambiguous. The CDR3 consists of 13 residues. Germline V gives CDR1 LNHNV, CDR2 YYDKDF (reference sequence). The V gene lost 0 bases and the J gene lost 6 bases, with 7 bases spanning the gap. The CDR3 sequence: CATSRDLLDTQYF. CDR3 in DNA: TGTGCCACCAGCAGAGATTTGTTGGATACGCAGTATTTT.

A few counts support this clonotype. This chain links TRBV4-3 with TRBJ1-2; 9 nucleotides agree with TRBD1. Per the germline V gene, CDR1 is LGHNA and CDR2 is YSLEER. V lost 0 bases, J lost 5 bases, and 10 bases stayed unmatched. The length of the CDR3 is 17 residues. The CDR3 region has the DNA TGCGCCAGCAGCCAAGATAGATCCGGGACAGGGACTTATGGCTACACCTTC. Amino acids: CASSQDRSGTGTYGYTF.

This chain joins TRBV7-2 and TRBJ2-3; the match to TRBD2 covers 12 bases. This CDR3 contains 17 residues. The germline CDR1 and CDR2 sequences are SGHTA and FQGNSA. J gave up 1 base and V 4 bases, and 6 bases lay outside the gene matches. The DNA for the CDR3 is TGTGCCAGCAGCTCACGACTAGCGGGGGACCGCACAGATACGCAGTATTTT. Its translation: CASSSRLAGDRTDTQYF.

This clonotype was seen only a few times. The CDR3 is CAWSGGNTGELFF. CDR3 nucleotides: TGTGCCTGGAGTGGAGGGAACACCGGGGAGCTGTTTTTT. This chain connects TRBV30 to TRBJ2-2; no definite D call. CDR3 length equals 13 residues. The V end lost 1 base, the J end lost 1 base, and 4 bases lay between the germline ends. CDR1 and CDR2 from the germline V gene are GTSNPN and SVGIG (reference sequence). Together with reference TRBV30 and TRBJ2-2, the CDR3 gives the full variable domain: SQTIHQWPATLVQPVGSPLSLECTVEGTSNPNLYWYRQAAGRGLQLLFYSVGIGQISSEVPQNLSASRPQDRQFILSSKKLLLSDSGFYLCAWSGGNTGELFFGEGSRLTVL.

The chain combines TRBV28 with TRBJ2-7; D unclear. V was clipped by 8 bases and J by 6 bases, with 14 bases between them. The V gene's germline CDR1 is MDHEN and CDR2 SYDVKM. The CDR3 sequence is 12 residues long. The CDR3 nucleotides are TGTGCCAGCGGGGTTCTCCCACTCGAGCAGTACTTC. Translating it yields CASGVLPLEQYF.

This chain connects TRBV29-1 to TRBJ1-3; 9 positions match TRBD1. The CDR3 has 18 amino acids. The V segment lost 0 bases and the J segment 4 bases; nucleotides outside the gene matches: 13. Germline V gives CDR1 SQVTM, CDR2 ANQGSEA. The CDR3: CSVEDLRDRVSGGNTIYF. CDR3 in DNA: TGCAGCGTTGAAGATCTCAGGGACAGGGTCTCCGGAGGAAACACCATATATTTT.

This clonotype was counted a few times. The rearrangement joins TRBV30 to TRBJ1-4; 9 nucleotides align to TRBD1. This CDR3 region has 14 residues. The germline V gene encodes CDR1 GTSNPN and CDR2 SVGIG (reference sequence). Trimming took 0 bases from V and 8 from J; bases not matched to a gene: 4. The CDR3: CAWSVGTGREKLFF. The CDR3 region has the DNA TGTGCCTGGAGTGTTGGGACAGGGCGAGAAAAACTGTTTTTT.

Only a few counts were recorded for this clonotype. V is TRBV9 and J is TRBJ2-2, with unresolved D. V was clipped by 0 bases and J by 6 bases, with 9 bases between them. The CDR3 is 14 amino acids. Germline CDR1 reads SGDLS; CDR2 reads YYNGEE. The CDR3 reads CASSVALQPGELFF. CDR3 nucleotides: TGTGCCAGCAGCGTAGCTCTCCAGCCCGGGGAGCTGTTTTTT.

This clonotype has at least ten counts. V and J are TRBV6-2 or TRBV6-3 and TRBJ1-1, with D tentatively TRBD1 (5 bases). Germline CDR1 MNHEY, CDR2 SVGEGT. Trimming left V 4 bases short and J 8 bases short, with 14 bases between. The CDR3 contains 13 residues. The CDR3 here is CASSSVKGIEAFF. CDR3 bases: TGTGCCAGCAGTTCCGTGAAGGGGATAGAAGCTTTCTTT.

The rearrangement joins TRBV6-6 to TRBJ2-3; D remains ambiguous. The CDR3 sequence is 15 residues long. The V gene lost 4 bases and the J gene lost 0 bases, with 11 bases spanning the gap. The germline gives CDR1 MNHNY, CDR2 SVGAGI (reference sequence). The CDR3 sequence: CASSLDGTSTDTQYF. As DNA, the CDR3 is TGTGCCAGCAGTTTGGACGGAACTAGCACAGATACGCAGTATTTT.

The chain is built from TRBV27 and TRBJ1-3; maybe TRBD1 (5 bases). The germline gives CDR1 MNHEY, CDR2 SMNVEV (reference sequence). Trimming shortened V by 5 bases and J by 4 bases, and 21 bases separated the two germline ends. The CDR3 runs to 17 residues. CDR3 nucleotide sequence: TGTGCCAGCAGTGTGACAGAAAACGATGCTTTAGGAAACACCATATATTTT. Translated: CASSVTENDALGNTIYF.